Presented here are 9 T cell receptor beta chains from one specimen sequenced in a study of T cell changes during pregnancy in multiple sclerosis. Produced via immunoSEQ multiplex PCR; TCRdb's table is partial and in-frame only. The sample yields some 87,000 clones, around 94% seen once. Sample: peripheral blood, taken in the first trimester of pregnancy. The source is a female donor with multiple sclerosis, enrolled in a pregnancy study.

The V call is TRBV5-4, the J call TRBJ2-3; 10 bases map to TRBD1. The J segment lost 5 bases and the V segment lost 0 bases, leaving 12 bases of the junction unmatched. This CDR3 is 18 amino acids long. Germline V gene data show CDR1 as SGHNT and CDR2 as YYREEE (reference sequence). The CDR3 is CASSLGRKGQGNGDTQYF. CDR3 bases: TGTGCCAGCAGCTTGGGGCGTAAGGGACAGGGGAATGGAGATACGCAGTATTTT.

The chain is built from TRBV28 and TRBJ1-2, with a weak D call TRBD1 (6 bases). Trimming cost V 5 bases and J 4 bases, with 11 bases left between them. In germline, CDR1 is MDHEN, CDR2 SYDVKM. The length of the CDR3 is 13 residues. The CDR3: CASSGGQVYGYTF. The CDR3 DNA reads TGTGCCAGCAGTGGGGGACAAGTCTATGGCTACACCTTC.

The CDR3 sequence: CASSQVSDVTYSYEQYF. CDR3 sequence (DNA): TGCGCCAGCAGCCAAGTAAGTGATGTCACATACTCCTACGAGCAGTACTTC. The J gene is TRBJ2-7, the V gene TRBV4-1, with D unclear. The V gene's germline CDR1 is MGHRA and CDR2 YSYEKL. V was trimmed by 1 base and J by 0 bases, leaving 16 bases between them. The CDR3 runs to 17 residues.

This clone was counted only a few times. CDR3 loop: CASSYRAGNTEAFF. The CDR3 nucleotides are TGTGCCAGCAGTTACCGGGCGGGGAACACTGAAGCTTTCTTT. V is TRBV6-5 and J is TRBJ1-1; D call uncertain. CDR3 length: 14 amino acids. The V end was cut by 2 bases, the J end by 1 base, with 8 bases between. Germline CDR1 reads MNHEY; CDR2 reads SVGAGI.

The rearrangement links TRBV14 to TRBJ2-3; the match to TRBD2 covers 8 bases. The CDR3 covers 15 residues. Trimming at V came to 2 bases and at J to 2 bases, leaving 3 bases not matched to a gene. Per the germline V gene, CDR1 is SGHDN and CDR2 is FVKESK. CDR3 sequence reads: CASSQRTSPTDTQYF. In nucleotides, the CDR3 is TGTGCCAGCAGCCAAAGGACTAGCCCCACAGATACGCAGTATTTT.

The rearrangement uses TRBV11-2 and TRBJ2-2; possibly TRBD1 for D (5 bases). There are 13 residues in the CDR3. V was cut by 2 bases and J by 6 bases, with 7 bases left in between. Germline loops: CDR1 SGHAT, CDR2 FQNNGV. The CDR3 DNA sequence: TGTGCCAGCAGCTTACAAGGGGCCGGGGAGCTGTTTTTT. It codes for CASSLQGAGELFF.

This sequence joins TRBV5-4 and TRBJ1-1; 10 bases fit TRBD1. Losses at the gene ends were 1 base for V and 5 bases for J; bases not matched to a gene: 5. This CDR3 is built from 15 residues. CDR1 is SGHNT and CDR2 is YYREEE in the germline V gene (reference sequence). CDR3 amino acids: CASSLPTGGLTEAFF. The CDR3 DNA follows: TGTGCCAGCAGCTTGCCGACAGGGGGCCTTACTGAAGCTTTCTTT.

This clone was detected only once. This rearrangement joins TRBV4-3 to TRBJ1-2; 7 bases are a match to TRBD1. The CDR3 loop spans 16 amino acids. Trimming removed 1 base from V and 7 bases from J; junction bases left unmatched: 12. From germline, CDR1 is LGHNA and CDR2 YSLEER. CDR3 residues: CASSQGYGQAAVGYTF. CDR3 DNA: TGCGCCAGCAGCCAAGGCTATGGACAGGCAGCGGTTGGCTACACCTTC.

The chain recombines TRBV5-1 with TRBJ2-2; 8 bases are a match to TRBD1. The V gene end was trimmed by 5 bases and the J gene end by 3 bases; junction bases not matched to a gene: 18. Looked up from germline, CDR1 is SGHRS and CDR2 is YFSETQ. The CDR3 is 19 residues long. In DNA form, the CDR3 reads TGCGCCAGCAGGGCTCCGGGACAGGTTTTTGGGCCCCACACCGGGGAGCTGTTTTTT. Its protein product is CASRAPGQVFGPHTGELFF.